This T cell receptor beta chain was sequenced during a study of T cells in localized non-small cell lung cancer. Study results and caveats: Adjacent lung exhibited a median of approximately 50 among the 100 most abundant tumor clones. Uninvolved adjacent lung showed the highest T cell clonality, exceeding tumor. As only one tumor region underwent sequencing, heterogeneity remains possible.

Clones were read by immunoSEQ multiplex PCR, and TCRdb kept only the in-frame ones, dropping some. The sample includes roughly 70,000 clones, approximately 87% of them seen just once. Between the trimmed V and J ends, which lost 6 bases and 0 bases, there was a span of 9 bases. This CDR3 is built from 13 residues. Germline CDR1 is SGHRS and CDR2 is YFSETQ. This clone has more than one count but fewer than ten. Its antigen is unknown. The gene calls are TRBV5-1 and TRBJ1-1, with no clear D. Here the sequenced sample was peripheral blood, taken before any cancer treatment. The receptor was derived from a male donor older than 55 with stage III squamous cell lung carcinoma. CDR3 region: CASTGDMNTEAFF. For the CDR3, the DNA is TGCGCCAGCACGGGAGACATGAACACTGAAGCTTTCTTT.